This T cell receptor (beta chain) came from a study of post-analysis software for immune sequencing data. Study context: Disease courses included relapsing-remitting, secondary progressive and progressive-relapsing multiple sclerosis. Study results and caveats: In patients, five or six TRBV segments were more frequent than in controls, with TRBV5-6, TRBV5-1 and TRBV20-1 among them. The F measure placed samples prepared in the same batch into strongly shared clusters. For normalized Chao1 diversity, multiple sclerosis patients scored significantly lower than controls did.

TCR beta cDNA libraries had unique molecular identifiers. The authors obtained about 520,000 cDNA molecules from roughly 1.1 to 9.2 million T cells. TCRdb used MiXCR to reprocess the PCR reads, holding one entry per CDR3 protein. The sample has 700,000 to 800,000 distinct CDR3 sequences, roughly 30% seen once. This clonotype was seen more than once but under ten times. What it binds is not known. Germline V lookup: CDR1 SGHTA, CDR2 FQGNSA. Trimming pared 5 bases from V and 1 base from J, leaving 6 bases between. This CDR3 is built from 12 residues. This TCR was recovered from a girl between 5 and 17 years old with multiple sclerosis. The source material was blood. This chain joins TRBV7-2 and TRBJ2-7; D unclear. The CDR3 coding sequence is TGTGCCAGCAGCACTGCTTCCTACGAGCAGTACTTC. Translating gives CASSTASYEQYF.